Listed below are T cell receptor beta chains from one sample, sequenced in a study of metastatic and nonmetastatic thyroid tumors. From the PCR reads, TCRdb re-called clones with MiXCR. The data hold tens of thousands of clones, with 12% observed a single time. The sequenced material came from blood. These receptors originate from a male donor with papillary thyroid cancer or a benign thyroid nodule (not recorded which). Some clones in this sample may be carry-over from other donors' samples. CDR3s include the opening cysteine and the closing phenylalanine or tryptophan. Fields, in order: V gene, J gene, clone size, D gene, CDR3 DNA, CDR3 protein. A D gene is named only where the DNA matches it firmly. Where a row states a size, it is once, few, many or the class of an expanded clone; other rows omit it.

>TRBV6-5|TRBJ1-1|-|TRBD1
TGTGCCAGCAGGTATGCCGGGACAGAAAACACTGAAGCTTTCTTT
CASRYAGTENTEAFF
>TRBV18|TRBJ1-5|many|-
TGTGCCAGCTCCCGCCTGCAGGCGGAGCAGCCCCAGCATTTT
CASSRLQAEQPQHF
>TRBV10-3|TRBJ2-4|many|TRBD2
TGTGCCATCAGTGATGGAGCGGGAGGGAACATTCAGTACTTC
CAISDGAGGNIQYF
>TRBV2|TRBJ2-3|many|TRBD2
TGTGCCAGCAAGCTCACTAGCGGCACAGATACGCAGTATTTT
CASKLTSGTDTQYF
>TRBV5-8|TRBJ2-1|many|TRBD2
TGTGCCAGCAGCTTGGGACTAGCGGAAGACAATGAGCAGTTCTTC
CASSLGLAEDNEQFF
>TRBV6-1|TRBJ1-2|few|-
TGTGCCAGCAGCCCCCGGGGAAGGGACTATGGCTACACCTTC
CASSPRGRDYGYTF
>TRBV7-9|TRBJ2-2|many|-
TGTGCCAGCAGCTCGTTAGGGTCGACCGGGGAGCTGTTTTTT
CASSSLGSTGELFF
>TRBV5-1|TRBJ2-3|many|TRBD1
TGCGCCAGTCGCCGGGACAGGGGCACAGATACGCAGTATTTT
CASRRDRGTDTQYF
>TRBV11-2|TRBJ1-1|many|TRBD1
TGTGCCAGCAGCTTAAGGACAGGGGCTAGAGGGAACACTGAAGCTTTCTTT
CASSLRTGARGNTEAFF
>TRBV7-2|TRBJ1-5|-|-
TGTGCCAGCAGCTTCAGCCAGGGGACTCAGCCCCAGCATTTT
CASSFSQGTQPQHF
>TRBV29-1|TRBJ2-7|many|-
TGCAGCGTTGAAGCCGGGTACGAGCAGTACTTC
CSVEAGYEQYF
>TRBV6-1|TRBJ1-5|medium-sized|-
TGTGCCAGCAGCCTGACCGGTTATAATAGCAATCAGCCCCAGCATTTT
CASSLTGYNSNQPQHF
>TRBV28|TRBJ2-1|medium-sized|TRBD2
TGTGCCAGCAGTCCAGGGGGCGAAGCGGGAGGGCTCAATGAGCAGTTCTTC
CASSPGGEAGGLNEQFF
>TRBV19|TRBJ1-5|many|-
TGTGCCAGTAGTCCCCCTGGGGTGGGGTCGTCTCAGCCCCAGCATTTT
CASSPPGVGSSQPQHF
>TRBV20-1|TRBJ1-6|-|-
TGCAGTGCTAGTTTGTATAATTCACCCCTCCACTTT
CSASLYNSPLHF
>TRBV18|TRBJ2-2|-|TRBD2
TGTGCCAGCTCACCACCGAGGGTAGCGGGAGACACCGGGGAGCTGTTTTTT
CASSPPRVAGDTGELFF
>TRBV6-1|TRBJ2-3|few|-
TGTGCCAGCAGGGGAAGCACAGATACGCAGTATTTT
CASRGSTDTQYF
>TRBV27|TRBJ2-1|medium-sized|-
TGTGCCAGCAGTTTTCTAGCTGACAATGAGCAGTTCTTC
CASSFLADNEQFF
>TRBV19|TRBJ1-1|many|-
TGTGCCAGTAGTCACAGGGTGAAGAACACTGAAGCTTTCTTT
CASSHRVKNTEAFF
>TRBV5-1|TRBJ2-3|many|-
TGCGCCAGCAGCTTCCCGCCTAATACAGGTCGATACGTGGATACGCAGTATTTT
CASSFPPNTGRYVDTQYF
>TRBV27|TRBJ2-5|few|TRBD1
TGTGCCAGCAGTTTAGGGACAGGTGACCAAGAGACCCAGTACTTC
CASSLGTGDQETQYF
>TRBV5-1|TRBJ2-1|many|TRBD2
TGCGCCAGCCAGACTCTAGCGGGAGCTTACAATGAGCAGTTCTTC
CASQTLAGAYNEQFF
>TRBV20-1|TRBJ1-5|many|-
TGCAGTGCTAGAGATGGGGGGCCGTATCAGCCCCAGCATTTT
CSARDGGPYQPQHF
>TRBV6-1|TRBJ2-1|medium-sized|TRBD2
TGTGCCAGCAGTGAAGGAGGTCTAGCGGTCCCGGGGGAGCAGTTCTTC
CASSEGGLAVPGEQFF
>TRBV15|TRBJ2-1|few|-
TGTGCCACCAGCCCCCGACCGGGACGGCCATACAATGAGCAGTTCTTC
CATSPRPGRPYNEQFF
>TRBV7-2|TRBJ1-4|-|TRBD1
TGTGCCAGCAGTTTACAGGGGGAAAAACTGTTTTTT
CASSLQGEKLFF
>TRBV5-1|TRBJ1-1|-|-
TGCGCCAGCAGCCTTCGGTACAGAGTACACACTGAAGCTTTCTTT
CASSLRYRVHTEAFF
>TRBV9|TRBJ1-4|once|-
TGTGCCAGCAGCGTAGTATCCGGGACTAATGAAAAACAGTTTTTT
CASSVVSGTNEKQFF
>TRBV19|TRBJ2-6|few|-
TGTGCCAGTAGACCCACCCGGGACATAGGAAACGTCCTGACTTTC
CASRPTRDIGNVLTF
>TRBV29-1|TRBJ2-1|few|-
TGCAGCGTGCCCCCAGGGGGGACAGTGTACAATGAGCAGTTCTTC
CSVPPGGTVYNEQFF
>TRBV2|TRBJ1-5|many|-
TGTGCCAGCAGTGAAGAGGATGGGACGCCGACCCTCGGGGGCAATCAGCCCCAGCATTTT
CASSEEDGTPTLGGNQPQHF
>TRBV20-1|TRBJ2-7|many|-
TGCAGTGCTTGGGGACTTCAACCTACTGAAGAGCAGTACTTC
CSAWGLQPTEEQYF
>TRBV28|TRBJ2-2|medium-sized|-
TGTGCCGGAATGGGACAGAACACCGGGGAGCTGTTTTTT
CAGMGQNTGELFF
>TRBV19|TRBJ2-1|many|TRBD2
TGTGCCAGTAGCACATTGGGGACTAGCGGTGACAATGAGCAGTTCTTC
CASSTLGTSGDNEQFF